Reported below is one T cell receptor beta chain. This CDR3 is built from 12 residues. Assay: immunoSEQ multiplex PCR; the TCRdb copy retains only in-frame clones and omits some. This sample carries approximately 500,000 clones, approximately 95% of them seen once, and the ten largest clones take roughly 0.06%. This entry comes from a study of shared clonotypes between healthy human individuals. Sequences were obtained from naive CD4+ T cells sorted from blood. The subset is: CD45RA+ positively selected. The receptor was isolated from a woman aged 25 to 39 in good health. The chain uses TRBV21-1 and TRBJ2-3. TRBV21-1 counts as a pseudogene. Here the CDR3 DNA reads TGTGCCAGCAGCAAAGAACCCCGTACGCAGTATTTT. It yields the protein CASSKEPRTQYF.